These 31 T cell receptor beta chains originate from one sample sequenced in a study of blood T cell repertoires in COVID-19. Sequenced by immunoSEQ multiplex PCR; TCRdb stores in-frame clones only, minus some. The sample has 150,000 to 200,000 clones; about four fifths are singletons. Material: peripheral blood. The receptors were gathered from a man aged 60 to 75 with active or convalescent COVID-19.

In this sample, this clone turned up once. This rearrangement joins TRBV5-8 to TRBJ2-5, with 10 bases that match TRBD1. From germline, CDR1 is SGHTS and CDR2 YDEGEE. Losses at the gene ends were 3 bases for V and 5 bases for J; bases not matched to a gene: 7. The CDR3 sequence is 15 residues long. As DNA, the CDR3 is TGTGCCAGCAGCTCCGGGACAGGGGTGTCGGAGACCCAGTACTTC. As protein: CASSSGTGVSETQYF. The variable domain in full, completed from reference TRBV5-8 and TRBJ2-5, reads EAGVTQSPTHLIKTRGQQATLRCSPISGHTSVYWYQQALGLGLQFLLWYDEGEERNRGNFPPRFSGRQFPNYSSELNVNALELEDSALYLCASSSGTGVSETQYFGPGTRLLVL.

V gene TRBV7-6 combines with J gene TRBJ2-1; 10 bases map to TRBD2. The CDR3 sequence is 17 residues long. Germline lookup yields CDR1 SGHVS and CDR2 FNYEAQ. V lost 3 bases, J lost 5 bases, and 10 bases stayed unmatched. Here the CDR3 reads CASSFESGGAINNEQFF. CDR3 nucleotide sequence: TGTGCCAGCAGCTTTGAGAGCGGGGGGGCTATTAACAATGAGCAGTTCTTC.

V usage is TRBV10-3 and J usage is TRBJ2-7; D is perhaps TRBD1 (7 bases). In germline, CDR1 is ENHRY, CDR2 SYGVKD. The germline V and J ends were trimmed by 4 bases and 3 bases, with 10 bases remaining between them. The CDR3 sequence is 13 residues long. CDR3 nucleotide sequence: TGTGCCATCAGTGGGCGGGACAGCTACGAGCAGTACTTC. Protein sequence: CAISGRDSYEQYF.

The chain employs TRBV10-3 and TRBJ2-3, with 9 bases identical to TRBD2. CDR1 ENHRY and CDR2 SYGVKD come from the germline V gene. The CDR3 has 14 amino acids. The junction had 7 bases not matched to a gene; V was cut back by 6 bases and J by 6 bases. The CDR3 region has the DNA TGTGCCATCAGCCTCGGGCTAGCGGGGGATACGCAGTATTTT. It is translated as CAISLGLAGDTQYF.

The table lists this clone with a count of one. The chain has TRBV6-5 and TRBJ2-1, with D possibly matching TRBD2 (5 bases). Germline CDR1 and CDR2: MNHEY and SVGAGI. This CDR3 has 15 amino acids. V gave up 8 bases and J gave up 5 bases, with 19 bases separating them. CDR3 loop: CASAYRESGDNEQFF. The CDR3 DNA reads as TGTGCCAGCGCCTACCGGGAAAGCGGAGACAATGAGCAGTTCTTC.

In its sample, this clone was seen a few times. The chain couples TRBV5-8 to TRBJ2-3, with unresolved D. CDR1 is SGHTS, CDR2 YDEGEE, per germline. The CDR3 runs 14 residues. The V end was cut by 0 bases, the J end by 2 bases, with 7 bases between. The DNA of the CDR3 is TGTGCCAGCAGCTTGGGGTGGGCCACAGATACGCAGTATTTT. Translated: CASSLGWATDTQYF.

The chain carries TRBV29-1 and TRBJ1-4; 7 positions match TRBD1. Per germline, CDR1 SQVTM and CDR2 ANQGSEA. The CDR3 loop spans 15 amino acids. V shed 6 bases, J shed 0 bases, and the junction held 7 bases outside the gene matches. CDR3 DNA: TGCAGCGTCCAACAAACAGGGGCAACTAATGAAAAACTGTTTTTT. Encoded protein: CSVQQTGATNEKLFF.

The V and J genes are TRBV3-1 (or the pseudogene TRBV3-2) and TRBJ2-3, with 13 bases identical to TRBD2. V lost 4 bases and J lost 0; bases outside the gene matches: 7. The CDR3 sequence is 18 residues long. The germline V gene has CDR1 LGHDT and CDR2 YNNKEL (reference sequence). The CDR3 bases are TGTGCCAGCAGCCCCACTAGCGGGGGGGATCGAAGCACAGATACGCAGTATTTT. Its translation is CASSPTSGGDRSTDTQYF.

The chain joins TRBV19 to TRBJ1-5; the match to TRBD1 covers 7 bases. V shed 5 bases, J shed 1 base, and the junction held 14 bases outside the gene matches. The germline gives CDR1 LNHDA, CDR2 SQIVND (reference sequence). The CDR3 consists of 18 residues. The CDR3 DNA is TGTGCCAGTAGTTTCCCGACAGGGATGGGGATAAGCAATCAGCCCCAGCATTTT. It encodes CASSFPTGMGISNQPQHF.

The chain has TRBV28 and TRBJ2-3; 10 positions agree with TRBD1. Per germline, CDR1 MDHEN and CDR2 SYDVKM. Trimming removed 6 bases from V and 4 bases from J; junction bases left unmatched: 4. The length of the CDR3 is 14 residues. The CDR3 region is CASSRGQGPDTQYF. The CDR3 DNA reads as TGTGCCAGCAGCCGGGGACAGGGGCCAGATACGCAGTATTTT.

The J gene is TRBJ1-2, the V gene TRBV10-2; D is uncertain. V was cut by 8 bases and J by 0 bases, with 10 bases left in between. This CDR3 has 13 residues. Germline loops: CDR1 WSHSY, CDR2 SAAADI. The CDR3: CASGAGTNYGYTF. The CDR3 region has the DNA TGCGCCAGCGGAGCCGGGACTAACTATGGCTACACCTTC.

V usage is TRBV11-2 and J usage is TRBJ2-7, with D possibly matching TRBD2 (6 bases). V shed 1 base and J shed 5 bases, with 18 bases lying between them. The CDR3 has 16 amino acids. CDR1 and CDR2 from the germline V gene are SGHAT and FQNNGV. The chain's CDR3 is CASSLGGVGTLDEQYF. The CDR3 coding sequence is TGTGCCAGCAGCTTAGGGGGCGTGGGGACTCTAGACGAGCAGTACTTC. The full variable domain, rest sourced from reference TRBV11-2 and TRBJ2-7, is EAGVAQSPRYKIIEKRQSVAFWCNPISGHATLYWYQQILGQGPKLLIQFQNNGVVDDSQLPKDRFSAERLKGVDSTLKIQPAKLEDSAVYLCASSLGGVGTLDEQYFGPGTRLTVT.

J is TRBJ2-7 and V is TRBV28, with 12 bases lining up with TRBD2. J gave up 6 bases and V 5 bases, and 11 bases lay outside the gene matches. This CDR3 has 16 amino acids. The germline CDR1 and CDR2 sequences are MDHEN and SYDVKM. The CDR3 nucleotides read TGTGCCAGCAGTCCCGGACTAGCGGGGAGATATGGCGAGCAGTACTTC. As protein: CASSPGLAGRYGEQYF.

The chain recombines TRBV6-6 with TRBJ1-2; D is perhaps TRBD1 (6 bases). The CDR3 runs 13 residues. V gave up 5 bases and J gave up 7 bases, with 14 bases separating them. CDR1 is MNHNY, CDR2 SVGAGI, per germline (reference sequence). CDR3 in DNA: TGTGCCAGCAGTGCAGGGGAGTCTGTTGGCTACACCTTC. This codes for CASSAGESVGYTF.

The genes are TRBV24-1 and TRBJ1-5; D not certain. CDR3 length: 14 residues. Germline lookup yields CDR1 KGHDR and CDR2 SFDVKD. Trimming cost V 4 bases and J 0 bases, with 6 bases left between them. CDR3 bases: TGTGCCACCAGTGACTCGAGTAGCAATCAGCCCCAGCATTTT. Residues: CATSDSSSNQPQHF.

This clone was recorded once. The V and J genes are TRBV24-1 and TRBJ1-2; no firm D call. The ends were cut back, 3 bases at V and 6 bases at J, with 16 bases in the middle. Germline assignment: CDR1 KGHDR and CDR2 SFDVKD. The CDR3 covers 15 residues. The CDR3 sequence is CATSDPREFPNGYTF. DNA for the CDR3: TGTGCCACCAGTGATCCCCGGGAGTTCCCGAATGGCTACACCTTC.

The J gene is TRBJ2-2, the V gene TRBV4-1, with 9 positions matching TRBD1. The germline V gene encodes CDR1 MGHRA and CDR2 YSYEKL. V shed 2 bases and J 1 base; nucleotides not matched to a gene: 2. The CDR3 spans 16 residues. CDR3 protein: CASSQLGQGNTGELFF. The CDR3 DNA is TGCGCCAGCAGCCAACTGGGACAGGGGAACACCGGGGAGCTGTTTTTT.

The V call is TRBV5-6, the J call TRBJ2-1; possibly TRBD2 for D (6 bases). V was clipped by 1 base and J by 7 bases, with 15 bases between them. The CDR3 has 15 residues. Germline V CDR1 and CDR2: SGHDT, YYEEEE. In DNA, the CDR3 is TGTGCCAGCAGCTTGTATCTCGGGAGAGGGAATGAGCAGTTCTTC. Encoded protein: CASSLYLGRGNEQFF. The full variable domain, its missing parts supplied by reference TRBV5-6 and TRBJ2-1, is DAGVTQSPTHLIKTRGQQVTLRCSPKSGHDTVSWYQQALGQGPQFIFQYYEEEERQRGNFPDRFSGHQFPNYSSELNVNALLLGDSALYLCASSLYLGRGNEQFFGPGTRLTVL.

The chain couples TRBV29-1 to TRBJ1-2; 10 bases are shared with TRBD1. The CDR3 has 16 amino acids. The germline gives CDR1 SQVTM, CDR2 ANQGSEA. J was trimmed by 3 bases and V by 4 bases; bases with no gene match: 11. For the CDR3, the DNA is TGCAGCGTTGTCCCGGGACAGGGGTGGCAAGACTATGGCTACACCTTC. As protein: CSVVPGQGWQDYGYTF.

The rearrangement joins TRBV5-5 to TRBJ2-7, with D tentatively TRBD1 (6 bases). The CDR3 runs to 14 residues. With 3 bases removed from V and 6 bases from J, the gap between germline ends came to 16 bases. Germline assignment: CDR1 SGHKS and CDR2 YYEKEE (reference sequence). CDR3 DNA sequence: TGTGCCAGCAGCTCTATAACAGGGATTGGCGAGCAGTACTTC. It specifies CASSSITGIGEQYF.

The chain employs TRBV2 and TRBJ1-2, with D uncertain. V was pared by 6 bases and J by 4 bases, with 9 bases between. The CDR3 sequence is 12 residues long. Germline V gene sequence: CDR1 SNHLY, CDR2 FYNNEI. The CDR3 is CASSDEGYGYTF. CDR3 coding DNA: TGTGCCAGCAGCGACGAGGGCTATGGCTACACCTTC. The full variable domain, rest sourced from reference TRBV2 and TRBJ1-2, is EPEVTQTPSHQVTQMGQEVILRCVPISNHLYFYWYRQILGQKVEFLVSFYNNEISEKSEIFDDQFSVERPDGSNFTLKIRSTKLEDSAMYFCASSDEGYGYTFGSGTRLTVV.

J is TRBJ1-1 and V is TRBV12-3 or TRBV12-4, with D possibly being TRBD1 (5 bases). V shed 6 bases and J shed 5 bases, with 13 bases lying between them. This CDR3 is 13 amino acids long. CDR3 DNA: TGTGCCAGCAGGGGATCCAGGGTGACTGAAGCTTTCTTT. This gives the protein CASRGSRVTEAFF.

V and J are TRBV7-3 and TRBJ2-2; no clear D gene. Germline V gene sequence: CDR1 SGHTA, CDR2 FQGTGA. Deletions cut 0 bases from V and 3 bases from J, with 11 bases between. This CDR3 has 16 residues. The CDR3 region has the DNA TGTGCCAGCAGCTTAACTGGTGGGCCCTACACCGGGGAGCTGTTTTTT. Protein product: CASSLTGGPYTGELFF.

The chain uses TRBV5-1 and TRBJ2-1; tentatively, D is TRBD1 (5 bases). CDR3 length equals 13 residues. CDR1 and CDR2 (germline): SGHRS, YFSETQ. V was clipped by 7 bases and J by 4 bases, with 12 bases between them. CDR3 sequence (DNA): TGCGCCAGCGGGCCTCAGGGTTACAATGAGCAGTTCTTC. Protein sequence: CASGPQGYNEQFF.

This clone was counted at least ten times. V is TRBV6-1 and J is TRBJ1-5, with TRBD1 identical over 12 bases. CDR1 is MNHNS and CDR2 is SASEGT in the germline V gene. Trimming removed 4 bases from V and 6 bases from J; junction bases left unmatched: 7. This CDR3 comprises 16 residues. CDR3 DNA sequence: TGTGCCAGCAGTGGGTCGGGACAGGGGGCTCTTCAGCCCCAGCATTTT. This codes for CASSGSGQGALQPQHF.

The CDR3 loop is CASRDTNSPLHF. CDR3 nucleotides: TGCGCCAGCAGGGACACAAATTCACCCCTCCACTTT. J is TRBJ1-6 and V is TRBV5-1; possibly TRBD1 for D (5 bases). Germline V CDR1 and CDR2: SGHRS, YFSETQ. The V gene lost 5 bases and the J gene lost 7 bases, with 7 bases spanning the gap. This CDR3 has 12 amino acids.

The table lists this clone with a count of one. The V and J genes are TRBV9 and TRBJ1-2, with D unresolved. V lost 0 bases and J 7 bases, leaving 13 bases between the germline ends. The CDR3 runs 14 residues. Germline-derived CDR1 and CDR2 are SGDLS and YYNGEE. CDR3 loop: CASSVEGGRGGYTF. CDR3 DNA sequence: TGTGCCAGCAGCGTAGAAGGCGGCCGAGGTGGCTACACCTTC.

This rearrangement joins TRBV4-2 to TRBJ2-5; weak D call: TRBD1 (5 bases). V dropped 0 bases and J dropped 5 bases, with 28 bases sitting between them. The CDR3 runs to 20 residues. The germline V gene has CDR1 LGHNA and CDR2 YNFKEQ. The CDR3 loop reads CASSQDRVRSVSTSGETQYF. The DNA for the CDR3 is TGTGCCAGCAGCCAAGATCGGGTGAGATCGGTGTCTACCTCAGGGGAGACCCAGTACTTC.

The chain combines TRBV5-1 with TRBJ1-2; the D gene is possibly TRBD1 (5 bases). Germline V gene sequence: CDR1 SGHRS, CDR2 YFSETQ. Deletions cut 4 bases from V and 6 bases from J, with 10 bases between. CDR3 length equals 12 residues. The CDR3 region has the DNA TGCGCCAGCAGCGGGGCGGGGAATGGCTACACCTTC. This encodes CASSGAGNGYTF.

V and J are TRBV12-5 and TRBJ1-5; D is uncertain. Germline V CDR1 and CDR2: LGHNT, FRNRAP. Trimming removed 7 bases from V and 3 bases from J, with 10 bases in between. The CDR3 runs 13 residues. This CDR3 is CASAPGDNQPQHF. CDR3 DNA sequence: TGTGCTAGTGCACCCGGAGACAATCAGCCCCAGCATTTT.

V usage is TRBV1 and J usage is TRBJ1-6; the table gives TRBD1 as D, unverified against the DNA. TRBV1 is listed as a pseudogene. This CDR3 is 11 amino acids long. CDR3: CTSPTGGPLHF. Here the CDR3 DNA reads TGCACCAGTCCCACAGGGGGACCCCTCCACTTT.